The 12 T cell receptor beta chains in this list originate from one sample, sequenced in a study of blood T cell repertoires in COVID-19. The repertoire was sequenced with immunoSEQ multiplex PCR; TCRdb's copy has only in-frame clones and lacks some. Among under 250,000 clones listed, about four fifths were seen once. Sample: peripheral blood. The receptors were sampled from a woman aged 40-49 years with acute or convalescent COVID-19.

J is TRBJ1-5 and V is TRBV7-9; D gene ambiguous. Germline assignment: CDR1 SEHNR and CDR2 FQNEAQ (reference sequence). V was cut by 8 bases and J by 5 bases, with 13 bases left in between. The CDR3 has 13 residues. The CDR3 is CASGPGSHQPQHF. The CDR3, as DNA: TGTGCCAGCGGGCCGGGGAGCCATCAGCCCCAGCATTTT.

This clone has just a few counts. This sample includes further DNA sequences coding for the same CDR3. This rearrangement joins TRBV9 to TRBJ1-2; D is uncertain. V was trimmed by 0 bases and J by 5 bases, leaving 14 bases between them. The CDR3 is 15 amino acids. From germline, CDR1 is SGDLS and CDR2 YYNGEE. CDR3 loop: CASSVGVGGNYGYTF. The DNA for the CDR3 is TGTGCCAGCAGCGTAGGGGTAGGAGGGAATTATGGCTACACCTTC.

This clone was seen a handful of times. The rearrangement joins TRBV4-1 to TRBJ1-1; D is perhaps TRBD1 (5 bases). Trimming removed 6 bases from V and 1 base from J, with 12 bases in between. CDR1 is MGHRA and CDR2 is YSYEKL in the germline V gene. There are 14 residues in the CDR3. The CDR3, as DNA: TGCGCCAGCAGTGGACGGACACGGAACACTGAAGCTTTCTTT. Translated: CASSGRTRNTEAFF.

V is TRBV7-8 and J is TRBJ2-7, with D maybe TRBD2 (6 bases). Germline V gene lookup returns CDR1 SGHVS and CDR2 FQNEAQ. This CDR3 has 16 residues. V lost 4 bases and J lost 3, with 19 bases in between. Here the CDR3 reads CASSSAHLGTGYEQYF. For the CDR3, the DNA is TGTGCCAGCAGCTCCGCACACCTGGGGACTGGCTACGAGCAGTACTTC.

The J gene is TRBJ2-3, the V gene TRBV12-3 or TRBV12-4, with a weak D call TRBD2 (6 bases). There are 12 residues in the CDR3. Trimming shortened V by 2 bases and J by 8 bases, and 8 bases separated the two germline ends. CDR3 in amino acids: CASSLYGGTQYF. DNA of the CDR3: TGTGCCAGCAGTTTATACGGGGGTACGCAGTATTTT.

This rearrangement joins TRBV6-1 to TRBJ2-1; 7 bases map to TRBD2. This CDR3 has 15 amino acids. CDR1 MNHNS and CDR2 SASEGT come from the germline V gene. The ends lost 3 bases at V and 8 bases at J; junction bases unmatched: 10. CDR3 coding DNA: TGTGCCAGCAGTGAGCCGGGACTAACAATGGATGAGCAGTTCTTC. It encodes CASSEPGLTMDEQFF.

The J gene is TRBJ1-2, the V gene TRBV6-5; 7 positions match TRBD1. Germline loops: CDR1 MNHEY, CDR2 SVGAGI. The CDR3 length is 16 residues. Germline trimming cut 2 bases from V and 4 bases from J; bases unmatched to any gene: 10. Here the CDR3 DNA reads TGTGCCAGCAGTTACGAAAACAGGGGTCTTTTCTATGGCTACACCTTC. Protein product: CASSYENRGLFYGYTF.

This rearrangement joins TRBV7-8 to TRBJ2-5, with 9 bases matching TRBD2. The CDR3 length is 16 residues. V lost 4 bases to trimming and J lost 4 bases; unmatched junction nucleotides: 10. Germline V lookup: CDR1 SGHVS, CDR2 FQNEAQ. The CDR3 is CASSSPGASGTETQYF. DNA of the CDR3: TGTGCCAGCAGCTCCCCCGGGGCTAGCGGGACAGAGACCCAGTACTTC.

The V and J genes are TRBV5-6 and TRBJ2-1; D gene unclear. V dropped 4 bases and J dropped 9 bases, with 20 bases sitting between them. The CDR3 runs 15 residues. Germline-derived CDR1 and CDR2 are SGHDT and YYEEEE. CDR3 amino acids: CASSISFAALGEQFF. The CDR3 DNA reads TGTGCCAGCAGCATTAGCTTTGCGGCGTTGGGTGAGCAGTTCTTC.

The rearrangement uses TRBV27 and TRBJ1-1; D uncertain. Germline V CDR1 and CDR2: MNHEY, SMNVEV (reference sequence). The V gene lost 3 bases and the J gene lost 4 bases, with 9 bases spanning the gap. The CDR3 is made up of 13 amino acids. CDR3 nucleotides: TGTGCCAGCAGTTTGGCCGGGATCACTGAAGCTTTCTTT. Translated: CASSLAGITEAFF.

Comments on this clone: Other nucleotide sequences from this sample produce the same CDR3. This chain joins TRBV19 and TRBJ2-7, with 10 positions matching TRBD2. V trimming: 2 bases; J trimming: 5 bases; junction bases outside the gene matches: 3. Germline V gene sequence: CDR1 LNHDA, CDR2 SQIVND (reference sequence). The CDR3 loop spans 14 amino acids. The CDR3 reads CASSILAGDHEQYF. The CDR3 DNA is TGTGCCAGTAGTATACTAGCGGGGGACCACGAGCAGTACTTC.

The chain joins TRBV6-5 to TRBJ2-7, with 8 nucleotides matching TRBD1. This CDR3 comprises 15 residues. CDR1 and CDR2 from the germline V gene are MNHEY and SVGAGI. Trimming cost V 5 bases and J 4 bases; bases outside gene matches: 10. The CDR3 sequence: CASSPLTGGKYEQYF. CDR3 coding DNA: TGTGCCAGCAGTCCCTTAACAGGGGGAAAATACGAGCAGTACTTC.